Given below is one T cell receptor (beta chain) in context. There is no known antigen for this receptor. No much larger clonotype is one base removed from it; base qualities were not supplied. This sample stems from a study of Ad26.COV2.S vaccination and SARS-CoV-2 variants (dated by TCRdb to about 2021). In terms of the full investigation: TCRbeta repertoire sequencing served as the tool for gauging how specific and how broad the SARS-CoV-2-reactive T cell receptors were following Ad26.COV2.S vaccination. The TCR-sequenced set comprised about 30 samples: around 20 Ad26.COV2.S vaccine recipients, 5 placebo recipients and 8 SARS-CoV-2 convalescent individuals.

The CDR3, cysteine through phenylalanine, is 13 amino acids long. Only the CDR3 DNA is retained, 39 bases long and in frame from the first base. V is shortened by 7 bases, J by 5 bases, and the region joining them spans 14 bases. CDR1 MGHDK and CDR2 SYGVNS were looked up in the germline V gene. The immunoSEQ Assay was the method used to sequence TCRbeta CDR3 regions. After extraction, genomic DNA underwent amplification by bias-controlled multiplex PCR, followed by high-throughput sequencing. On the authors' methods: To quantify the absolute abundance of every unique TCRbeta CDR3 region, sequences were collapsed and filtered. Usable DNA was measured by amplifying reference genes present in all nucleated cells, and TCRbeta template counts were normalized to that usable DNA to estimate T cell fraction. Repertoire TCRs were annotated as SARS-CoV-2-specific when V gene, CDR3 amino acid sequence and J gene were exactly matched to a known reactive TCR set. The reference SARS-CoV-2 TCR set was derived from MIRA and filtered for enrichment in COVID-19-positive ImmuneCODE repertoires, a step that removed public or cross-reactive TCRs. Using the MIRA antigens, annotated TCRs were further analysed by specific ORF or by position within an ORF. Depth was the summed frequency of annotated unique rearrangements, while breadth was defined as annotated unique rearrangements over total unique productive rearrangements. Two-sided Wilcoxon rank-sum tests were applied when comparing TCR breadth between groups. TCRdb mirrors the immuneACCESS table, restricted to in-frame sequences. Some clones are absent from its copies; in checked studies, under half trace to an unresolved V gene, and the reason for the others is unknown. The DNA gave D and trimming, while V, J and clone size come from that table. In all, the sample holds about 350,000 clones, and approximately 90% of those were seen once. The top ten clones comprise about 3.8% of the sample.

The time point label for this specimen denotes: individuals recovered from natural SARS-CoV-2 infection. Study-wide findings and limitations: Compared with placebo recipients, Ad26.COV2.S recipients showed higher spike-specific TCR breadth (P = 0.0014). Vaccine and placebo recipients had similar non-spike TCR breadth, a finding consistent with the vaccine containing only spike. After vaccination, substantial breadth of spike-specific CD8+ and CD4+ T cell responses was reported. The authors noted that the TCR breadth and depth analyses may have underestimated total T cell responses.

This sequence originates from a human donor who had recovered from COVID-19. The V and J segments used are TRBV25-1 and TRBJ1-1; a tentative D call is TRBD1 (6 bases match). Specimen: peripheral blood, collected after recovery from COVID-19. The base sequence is TGTGCCAGCAAAAGAGGGGGAGGGACTGAAGCTTTCTTT. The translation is CASKRGGGTEAFF.